This paragraph reports one TCR beta chain. Sequencing used immunoSEQ multiplex PCR; TCRdb keeps in-frame clones, though not all of them. The sample holds about 110,000 clones, more than 90% seen once. The data originate from a study of T cell responses to AZD1222 COVID-19 vaccine. The origin of this receptor is an adult in good health. Sequenced material: peripheral blood, taken on day 0 of AZD1222 vaccination.

The CDR3 DNA is TGTGCCAGCAGTTATGGGGGGCCCACTGAAGCTTTCTTT. It codes for CASSYGGPTEAFF. The V gene is TRBV6-5, the J gene TRBJ1-1; D possibly corresponds to TRBD1 (6 bases). The CDR3 runs to 13 residues. V lost 3 bases and J lost 4, with 9 bases in between. Germline CDR1 is MNHEY and CDR2 is SVGAGI.